This T cell receptor (beta chain) was documented in a study of cytomegalovirus exposure and HLA in healthy donors. Overall study: Roughly 180 million T cells yielded more than 95 million unique TCR beta sequences, as an earlier analysis found.

PCR primers comprised 60 Vbeta and 13 Jbeta primers. TCRdb keeps only in-frame clones here, not all; method: immunoSEQ multiplex PCR. Found here are some 180,000 clones, 70% to 80% of them singletons; the top ten hold less than 2%. The CDR3 is made up of 15 amino acids. Trimming left V 9 bases short and J 3 bases short, with 21 bases between. General study results and limits: A later analysis found that most CMV-associated TCR beta chains appeared HLA-restricted. A later analysis associated around 17,000 TCR beta sequences with HLA alleles at a 0.05 false discovery rate.

Turning to this clone: Its antigen is as yet unknown.

The receptor was isolated from a man under 40 in good health and CMV-seronegative. The V call is TRBV6-7, the J call TRBJ2-7, with D maybe TRBD2 (5 bases). TRBV6-7 falls under the ORF class, with uncertain function. Sequenced: PBMCs. CDR3 in DNA: TGTGCCAGACCGCCCAGCGGAACCGGGGACTACGAGCAGTACTTC. Translated, it gives CARPPSGTGDYEQYF.